The sequence of this T cell receptor beta chain was determined in a study of cytomegalovirus exposure and HLA in healthy donors. Study details: The study placed less than 90% of its approximately 400 genotyped donors in the Caucasian-associated ancestry cluster. Overall study results and limits: Later analysis demonstrated an association between a missense DCLRE1C variant and TCR beta V- and J-gene trimming. The dataset shows that most TCR sequences were rare, while some public TCRs occurred in many donors. There were around 160 TCR beta chains listed as cytomegalovirus-associated.

The J segment lost 3 bases and the V segment lost 4 bases, leaving 6 bases of the junction unmatched. CDR1 is MDHEN, CDR2 SYDVKM, per germline. The CDR3 has 16 amino acids. Amplification used 60 Vbeta primers and 13 Jbeta primers. Repertoires were generated with immunoSEQ multiplex PCR, while TCRdb's copy carries only in-frame clones and drops some. Among approximately 140,000 clones listed, almost 85% were seen once. Details on this clone: Its antigen is as yet unknown.

The sequence was collected from a young man in good health and CMV-seropositive. The sequenced material came from PBMCs. The rearrangement links TRBV28 to TRBJ2-6; TRBD1 agrees at 7 bases. As DNA, the CDR3 is TGTGCCAGCAGTTCCTCCAGGGGGAATGGGGCCAACGTCCTGACTTTC. It specifies CASSSSRGNGANVLTF.